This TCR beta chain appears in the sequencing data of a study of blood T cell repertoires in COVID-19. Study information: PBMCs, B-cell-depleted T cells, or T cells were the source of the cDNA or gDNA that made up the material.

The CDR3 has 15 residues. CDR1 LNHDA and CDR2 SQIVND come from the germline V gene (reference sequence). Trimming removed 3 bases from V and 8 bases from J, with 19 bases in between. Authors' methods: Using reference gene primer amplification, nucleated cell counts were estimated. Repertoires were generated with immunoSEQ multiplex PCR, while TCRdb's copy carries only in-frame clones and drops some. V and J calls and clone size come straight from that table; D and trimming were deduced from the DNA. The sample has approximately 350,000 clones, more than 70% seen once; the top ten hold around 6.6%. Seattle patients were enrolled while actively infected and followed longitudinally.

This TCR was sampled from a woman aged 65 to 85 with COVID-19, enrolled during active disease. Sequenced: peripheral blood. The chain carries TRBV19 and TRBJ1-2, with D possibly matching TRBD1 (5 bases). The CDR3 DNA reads TGTGCCAGTAGTATGGGGGGGGTAGCGTTATACGGCTACACCTTC. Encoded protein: CASSMGGVALYGYTF.